This T cell receptor (beta chain) was captured in a study of T cell repertoires in cytomegalovirus infection. Study-level background: Signatures in public TCR beta sequences pointed to both CMV infection and matching HLA type.

Using its own MiXCR run on the reads, TCRdb lists one record per CDR3 protein. The sample consists of 350,000 to 500,000 distinct CDR3 sequences, 30% to 40% of them appearing once. The CDR3 loop spans 15 amino acids. CDR1 is LNHNV, CDR2 YYDKDF, per germline (reference sequence). The germline V and J ends were trimmed by 1 base and 6 bases, with 13 bases remaining between them. This clonotype showed up just a few times. Its antigen is unknown. General observations from the study: Clonotypes of TCR beta that were HLA-C-restricted and CMV-specific dominated the ex vivo response. Of the TCR beta families, the public ones yielded a cumulative frequency that identified carriers of CMV plus the relevant HLA.

The V call is TRBV15, the J call TRBJ1-5; a possible D gene is TRBD1 (6 bases). The TCR was taken from a human donor in good health (CMV status not recorded). Some clones in this sample may be carry-over from other donors' samples. Sequencing was done on a sample of PBMCs. The CDR3 region has the DNA TGTGCCACCAGCAGAGGGGCAGGGGCCAGTCAGCCCCAGCATTTT. It encodes CATSRGAGASQPQHF.